Presented here are 27 T cell receptor beta chains from one specimen sequenced in a study of regulatory T cells in long-lasting Graves disease. To make TCR beta libraries, researchers used iRepertoire HTBI primers and Arm-PCR of CDR3 regions. TCRdb re-derived calls from the multiplex PCR reads in MiXCR, one entry per CDR3 protein. This table holds about 330,000 distinct CDR3 sequences, roughly 17% found once. Indicated time point: newly diagnosed GD, antithyroid drugs for less than 3 months. Scientists built the TCR library using RNA that was extracted from PBMCs. The sample was also linked to a second study, of T cells in Graves' hyperthyroidism and ophthalmopathy.

The specimen comprised peripheral blood mononuclear cells (PBMCs), sampled at new diagnosis, from a patient treated with antithyroid drugs. The origin of the receptors is a woman aged 18-29 years with Graves disease.

This clonotype was recorded at least ten times. The J gene is TRBJ2-7, the V gene TRBV6-1, with TRBD1 identical over 9 bases. This CDR3 is built from 14 residues. The V segment lost 7 bases and the J segment 9 bases; nucleotides outside the gene matches: 13. In germline, CDR1 is MNHNS, CDR2 SASEGT. CDR3 sequence: CASTNRGRWVGQYF. The CDR3, as DNA: TGTGCCAGCACTAACAGGGGGCGGTGGGTGGGGCAGTACTTC.

This clonotype was observed a handful of times. J is TRBJ2-5 and V is TRBV30; D gene unclear. This CDR3 is built from 12 residues. Trimming removed 0 bases at V and 5 bases at J, with 7 bases between. In germline, CDR1 is GTSNPN, CDR2 SVGIG (reference sequence). CDR3 loop: CAWSVSAETQYF. CDR3 nucleotide sequence: TGTGCCTGGAGTGTATCAGCCGAGACCCAGTACTTC.

In its sample, this clonotype was seen many times. The rearrangement uses TRBV15 and TRBJ2-7; 10 nucleotides align to TRBD2. With V trimmed by 0 bases and J by 5 bases, 10 bases remained unmatched. The CDR3 is 17 amino acids. Germline CDR1 reads LNHNV; CDR2 reads YYDKDF (reference sequence). CDR3 protein: CATSRDRSSGSLNEQYF. The DNA of the CDR3 is TGTGCCACCAGCAGAGATCGGTCTAGCGGGAGCCTCAACGAGCAGTACTTC.

Ten or more counts support this clonotype. This chain joins TRBV11-2 and TRBJ1-1, with D perhaps TRBD1 (5 bases). CDR3 length: 12 amino acids. Per germline, CDR1 SGHAT and CDR2 FQNNGV. Trimming removed 6 bases from V and 8 bases from J, with 13 bases in between. CDR3 nucleotides: TGTGCCAGCAGTTTGGTCGGGACCGAAGCTTTCTTT. Translation: CASSLVGTEAFF.

Note on this clonotype: Just one base apart from a much larger clone, this may be a read error. V and J are TRBV6-2 or TRBV6-3 and TRBJ2-7; D ambiguous. Germline assignment: CDR1 MNHEY and CDR2 SVGEGT. This CDR3 is built from 13 residues. This chain's CDR3 is CVSSYYRNYEQYF. CDR3 nucleotide sequence: TGTGTCAGCAGTTACTACCGAAATTACGAGCAGTACTTC.

As to this clonotype: A single base separates this from a much larger clone, so it may be a read error. V gene TRBV28 combines with J gene TRBJ1-2; no firm D call. This CDR3 is built from 15 residues. Per germline, CDR1 MDHEN and CDR2 SYDVKM. The CDR3 reads CASSQPLGRSYGHTF. The DNA of the CDR3 is TGTGCCAGCAGTCAGCCTTTGGGCAGGTCCTATGGCCACACCTTC.

This clonotype occurred a few times. The J gene is TRBJ2-1, the V gene TRBV4-1; 11 bases agree with TRBD2. J was trimmed by 3 bases and V by 3 bases; bases with no gene match: 4. The germline CDR1 and CDR2 sequences are MGHRA and YSYEKL. The CDR3 contains 16 residues. The CDR3 protein is CASSHTGLAVYNEQFF. CDR3 in DNA: TGCGCCAGCAGCCATACGGGACTAGCGGTCTACAATGAGCAGTTCTTC.

This clonotype was seen many times. The chain carries TRBV20-1 and TRBJ2-1; TRBD2 might be the D (6 bases). Germline assignment: CDR1 DFQATT and CDR2 SNEGSKA (reference sequence). This CDR3 is 16 amino acids long. Trimming cost V 2 bases and J 6 bases, with 20 bases left between them. CDR3: CSARRRGGSYGNEQFF. The CDR3 DNA reads TGCAGTGCTAGACGTAGAGGAGGGTCTTATGGCAATGAGCAGTTCTTC.

This chain uses TRBV19 with TRBJ2-4; 9 positions match TRBD2. CDR3 length: 15 amino acids. V was pared by 0 bases and J by 7 bases, with 4 bases of the junction left unmatched. From germline, CDR1 is LNHDA and CDR2 SQIVND (reference sequence). For the CDR3, the DNA is TGTGCCAGTAGTATAGATCGCGGGGGGGCGAACATTCAGTACTTC. Amino acid sequence: CASSIDRGGANIQYF.

This clonotype was counted at least ten times. The chain combines TRBV28 with TRBJ2-5; D is possibly TRBD2 (7 bases). This CDR3 spans 13 amino acids. Trimming took 10 bases from V and 5 from J, leaving 17 bases between them. Germline loops: CDR1 MDHEN, CDR2 SYDVKM. The CDR3 protein is CATKKGGWETQYF. In DNA form, the CDR3 reads TGTGCCACCAAAAAGGGGGGGTGGGAGACCCAGTACTTC.

This clonotype was picked up many times. This likely stems from a read error, as it lies one base from a far larger clone. The chain links TRBV12-3 or TRBV12-4 to TRBJ1-2; a possible D gene is TRBD1 (5 bases). There are 12 residues in the CDR3. Trimming cost V 3 bases and J 6 bases, with 8 bases left between them. CDR3 sequence (DNA): TGTGCCAGCAGTTTCGGGGGGAATGGCTACACCTTC. Amino acids: CASSFGGNGYTF.

This clonotype was observed many times. The chain uses TRBV30 and TRBJ2-3; the match to TRBD1 covers 7 bases. The ends lost 3 bases at V and 4 bases at J; junction bases unmatched: 7. Germline V CDR1 and CDR2: GTSNPN, SVGIG (reference sequence). The CDR3 has 14 residues. The CDR3 loop reads CAWSFQGVPDTQYF. CDR3 DNA sequence: TGTGCCTGGAGCTTCCAGGGGGTGCCAGATACGCAGTATTTT. Together with reference TRBV30 and TRBJ2-3, the CDR3 gives the full variable domain: SQTIHQWPATLVQPVGSPLSLECTVEGTSNPNLYWYRQAAGRGLQLLFYSVGIGQISSEVPQNLSASRPQDRQFILSSKKLLLSDSGFYLCAWSFQGVPDTQYFGPGTRLTVL.

This clonotype appeared many times. The J gene is TRBJ2-3, the V gene TRBV3-1; 9 bases are a match to TRBD2. The CDR3 has 15 residues. The J segment lost 5 bases and the V segment lost 0 bases, leaving 3 bases of the junction unmatched. The germline V gene encodes CDR1 LGHDT and CDR2 YNNKEL (reference sequence). CDR3 in DNA: TGTGCCAGCAGCCAAGATAGCGGGAGAAGAGATACGCAGTATTTT. The encoded protein is CASSQDSGRRDTQYF.

This clonotype was seen repeatedly, ten times or more. The gene calls are TRBV6-1 and TRBJ1-5, with a weak D call TRBD1 (6 bases). The germline V gene has CDR1 MNHNS and CDR2 SASEGT. The CDR3 runs to 15 residues. Trimming pared 2 bases from V and 2 bases from J, leaving 10 bases between. CDR3 bases: TGTGCCAGCAGTGAATGGGCAGGGGGCAATCAGCCCCAGCATTTT. Its translation: CASSEWAGGNQPQHF.

Many counts were recorded for this clonotype. This chain joins TRBV12-3 or TRBV12-4 and TRBJ2-7, with D perhaps given as TRBD1 or TRBD2 (6 bases each). This CDR3 is 13 amino acids long. Trimming pared 6 bases from V and 7 bases from J, leaving 16 bases between. CDR3: CASRPTGAQEQYF. CDR3 nucleotide sequence: TGTGCCAGCAGACCAACGGGGGCTCAGGAGCAGTACTTC.

This clonotype was seen many times. The chain links TRBV5-4 to TRBJ2-1, with D tentatively TRBD1 or TRBD2 (5 bases each). Germline CDR1 and CDR2: SGHNT and YYREEE (reference sequence). V gave up 4 bases and J gave up 2 bases, with 13 bases separating them. The CDR3 has 15 residues. The CDR3 DNA sequence: TGTGCCAGCAGCCGGGACGGTAGGACCTACAATGAGCAGTTCTTC. Its protein product is CASSRDGRTYNEQFF.

The rearrangement links TRBV5-1 to TRBJ1-5; TRBD1 is a possible D gene (5 bases). From germline, CDR1 is SGHRS and CDR2 YFSETQ. V was shortened by 4 bases and J by 6 bases, with 11 bases between the two germline ends. The CDR3 runs 13 residues. The DNA of the CDR3 is TGCGCCAGCAGCCCCGGGGCCGGTCAGCCCCAGCATTTT. Protein sequence: CASSPGAGQPQHF.

This clonotype was detected ten times or more. The J gene is TRBJ2-3, the V gene TRBV2, with D hard to call. This CDR3 contains 14 residues. Trimming removed 6 bases from V and 0 bases from J, with 10 bases in between. CDR1 SNHLY and CDR2 FYNNEI come from the germline V gene. In nucleotides, the CDR3 is TGTGCCAGCAGGGTCGATTCTAGCACAGATACGCAGTATTTT. Amino acids: CASRVDSSTDTQYF.

There are many counts of this clonotype. The chain couples TRBV9 to TRBJ2-3; D uncertain. Looked up from germline, CDR1 is SGDLS and CDR2 is YYNGEE. The length of the CDR3 is 14 residues. Trimming cost V 0 bases and J 3 bases, with 8 bases left between them. In DNA, the CDR3 is TGTGCCAGCAGCGTAGTTCCTTCTACAGATACGCAGTATTTT. Translating it yields CASSVVPSTDTQYF.

The gene calls are TRBV12-3 or TRBV12-4 and TRBJ2-6; the D gene is possibly TRBD2 (6 bases). V lost 3 bases and J 4 bases, leaving 13 bases between the germline ends. There are 16 residues in the CDR3. In DNA, the CDR3 is TGTGCCAGCAGTTTCTTCGGGGCGGGAGGGGCCAACGTCCTGACTTTC. Translating it yields CASSFFGAGGANVLTF.

This clonotype occurred many times. The gene calls are TRBV3-1 and TRBJ2-2, with D possibly matching TRBD1 (6 bases). The CDR3 sequence is 16 residues long. Per the germline V gene, CDR1 is LGHDT and CDR2 is YNNKEL (reference sequence). With 3 bases removed from V and 0 bases from J, the gap between germline ends came to 11 bases. CDR3 region: CASSQGAEANTGELFF. The CDR3 nucleotides read TGTGCCAGCAGCCAGGGGGCAGAAGCGAACACCGGGGAGCTGTTTTTT.

The chain combines TRBV3-1 with TRBJ2-7, with 13 bases identical to TRBD2. Trimming cost V 1 base and J 1 base; bases outside gene matches: 4. This CDR3 is 17 amino acids long. Germline CDR1 and CDR2: LGHDT and YNNKEL (reference sequence). CDR3 amino acids: CASSQGGGLAGSYEQYF. Here the CDR3 DNA reads TGTGCCAGCAGCCAAGGGGGGGGACTAGCGGGATCCTACGAGCAGTACTTC.

This clonotype was counted between two and nine times. The chain combines TRBV9 with TRBJ2-1, with TRBD1 matching 7 bases. The V gene's germline CDR1 is SGDLS and CDR2 YYNGEE. The CDR3 has 15 residues. J lost 8 bases, V lost 3 bases, and 11 bases had no gene match. The DNA of the CDR3 is TGTGCCAGCAGCGCCTGGGGTCTAGGGGGCCATGAGCAGTTCTTC. This sequence encodes CASSAWGLGGHEQFF.

Turning to this clonotype: This could be a read error, since a much larger clone is one nucleotide away. This chain joins TRBV28 and TRBJ2-3; TRBD2 aligns across 9 bases. The CDR3 contains 15 residues. Germline CDR1 is MDHEN and CDR2 is SYDVKM. The junction had 5 bases not matched to a gene; V was cut back by 3 bases and J by 4 bases. CDR3 amino acids: CASSFSGGNADTQYF. The DNA for the CDR3 is TGTGCCAGCAGTTTTAGCGGGGGTAACGCAGATACGCAGTATTTT.

The chain carries TRBV6-2 or TRBV6-3 and TRBJ1-2; no firm D call. This CDR3 has 15 residues. V shed 0 bases and J shed 8 bases, with 16 bases lying between them. The germline V gene has CDR1 MNHEY and CDR2 SVGEGT. CDR3 sequence: CASSYSGPRTYGYTF. Here the CDR3 DNA reads TGTGCCAGCAGTTACTCAGGCCCGCGGACTTACGGCTACACCTTC.

This clonotype occurred many times. The chain links TRBV9 to TRBJ2-7; D remains unclear. This CDR3 is built from 13 residues. With 5 bases removed from V and 0 bases from J, the gap between germline ends came to 9 bases. From germline, CDR1 is SGDLS and CDR2 YYNGEE. The CDR3 DNA reads as TGTGCCAGCAGTGTTGGCAGCTCCTACGAGCAGTACTTC. The encoded protein is CASSVGSSYEQYF.

This clonotype has a count of ten or more. The chain recombines TRBV29-1 with TRBJ2-7; TRBD2 matches 9 bases. J gave up 2 bases and V 4 bases, and 6 bases lay outside the gene matches. The CDR3 has 14 residues. CDR1 and CDR2 (germline): SQVTM, ANQGSEA. CDR3 nucleotide sequence: TGCAGCGTTGGAGATCTAGCGGGGACCTACGAGCAGTACTTC. Residues: CSVGDLAGTYEQYF.